This T cell receptor (beta chain) is from a study of blood T cells in healthy people across ages. Study-level points and caveats: PBMCs left unsorted prevented a conclusive naive versus antigen-experienced comparison.

As concerns this clonotype: Its antigen remains unknown.

Combining a sample-barcoded 5' primer with a J-beta primer mix, a second PCR ran for roughly 7 to 12 cycles. Through a template-switch adaptor with 12 random nucleotides, each cDNA molecule received a tag. All samples gave at least 2.5 million CDR3-containing paired-end reads. TCRdb itself ran the 5' RACE reads through MiXCR, one entry per CDR3 protein. The profile shows over 1,300,000 distinct CDR3 sequences, around 59% of them singletons. The V and J ends lost 4 bases and 6 bases, in that order; junction bases with no gene match: 14. This CDR3 spans 15 amino acids. The germline CDR1 and CDR2 sequences are GTSNPN and SVGIG (reference sequence).

Sequencing was done on a sample of blood. V is TRBV30 and J is TRBJ1-2; 7 bases are shared with TRBD1. This TCR came from a man in his late teens or twenties in good health. CDR3: CAWNEGAAWRHGYTF. The CDR3 DNA reads TGTGCCTGGAATGAGGGGGCCGCCTGGCGGCATGGCTACACCTTC.